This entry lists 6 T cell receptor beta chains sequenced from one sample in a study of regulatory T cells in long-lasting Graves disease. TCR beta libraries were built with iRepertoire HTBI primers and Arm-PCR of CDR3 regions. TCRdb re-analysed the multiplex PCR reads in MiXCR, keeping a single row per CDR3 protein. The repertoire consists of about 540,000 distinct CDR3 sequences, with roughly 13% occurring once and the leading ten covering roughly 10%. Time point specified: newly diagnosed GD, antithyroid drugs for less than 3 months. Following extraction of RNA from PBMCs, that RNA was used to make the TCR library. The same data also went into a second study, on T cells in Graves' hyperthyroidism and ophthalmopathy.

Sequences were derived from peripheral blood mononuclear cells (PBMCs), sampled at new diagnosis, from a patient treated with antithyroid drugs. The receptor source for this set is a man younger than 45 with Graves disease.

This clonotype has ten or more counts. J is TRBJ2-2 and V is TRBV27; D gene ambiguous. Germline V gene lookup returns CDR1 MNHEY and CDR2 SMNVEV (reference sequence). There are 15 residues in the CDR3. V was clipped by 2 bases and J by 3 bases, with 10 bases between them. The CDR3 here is CASSLVGIHTGELFF. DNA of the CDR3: TGTGCCAGCAGTTTAGTGGGGATACACACCGGGGAGCTGTTTTTT.

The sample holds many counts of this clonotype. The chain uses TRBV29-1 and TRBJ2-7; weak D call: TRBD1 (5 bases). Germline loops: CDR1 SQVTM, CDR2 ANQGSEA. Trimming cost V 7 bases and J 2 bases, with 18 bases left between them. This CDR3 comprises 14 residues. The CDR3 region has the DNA TGCAGCGCAACTGGGGCGAGAAGGGCCTACGAGCAGTACTTC. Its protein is CSATGARRAYEQYF.

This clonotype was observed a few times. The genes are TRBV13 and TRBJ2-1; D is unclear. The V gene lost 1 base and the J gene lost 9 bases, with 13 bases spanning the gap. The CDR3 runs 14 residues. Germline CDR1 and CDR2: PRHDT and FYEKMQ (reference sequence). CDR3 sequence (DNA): TGTGCCAGCAGCTTAGAAGGGCCGGGTAGTGAGCAGTTCTTC. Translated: CASSLEGPGSEQFF.

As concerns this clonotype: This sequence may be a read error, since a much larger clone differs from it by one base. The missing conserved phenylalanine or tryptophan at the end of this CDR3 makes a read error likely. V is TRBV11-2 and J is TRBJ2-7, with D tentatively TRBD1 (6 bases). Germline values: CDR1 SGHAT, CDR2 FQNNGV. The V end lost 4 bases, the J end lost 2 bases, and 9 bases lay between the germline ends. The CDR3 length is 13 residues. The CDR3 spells CASSWTDAYEQYL. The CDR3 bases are TGTGCCAGCAGCTGGACAGACGCCTACGAGCAGTACCTC.

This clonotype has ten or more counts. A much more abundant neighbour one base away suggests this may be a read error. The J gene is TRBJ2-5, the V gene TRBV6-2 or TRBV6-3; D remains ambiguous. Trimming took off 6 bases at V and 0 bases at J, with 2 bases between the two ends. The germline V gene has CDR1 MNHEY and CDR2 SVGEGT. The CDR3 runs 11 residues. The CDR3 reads CASRYQETQYF. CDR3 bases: TGTGCCAGCAGGTACCAAGAGACCCAGTACTTC.

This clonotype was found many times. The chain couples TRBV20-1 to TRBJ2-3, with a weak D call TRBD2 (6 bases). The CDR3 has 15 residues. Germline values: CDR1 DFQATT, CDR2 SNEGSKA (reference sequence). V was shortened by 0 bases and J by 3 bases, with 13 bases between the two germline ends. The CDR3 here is CSARDPGRGTDTQYF. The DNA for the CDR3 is TGCAGTGCTAGAGACCCCGGGAGAGGGACAGATACGCAGTATTTT.